One sample yielded the 25 T cell receptor beta chains listed below, sequenced in a study of shared clonotypes between healthy human individuals. Only CD45RO-negative cells positively selected for CCR7 counted as naive CD8 cells, so terminally differentiated effector memory CD45RA+ cells were excluded. Clones were sequenced by immunoSEQ multiplex PCR, and TCRdb holds only the in-frame ones, with some missing. The sample holds 2 million to 2.5 million clones; approximately 94% are singletons and the top ten take 0.85% to 1.2%. Sequencing used naive CD8+ T cells sorted from blood. These receptors all stem from a man in his late teens or twenties in good health.

V is TRBV18 and J is TRBJ2-1; D is undetermined. CDR1 is KGHSH and CDR2 is LQKENI in the germline V gene. CDR3 length: 15 residues. Trimming left V 0 bases short and J 2 bases short, with 8 bases between. DNA of the CDR3: TGTGCCAGCTCACCACCGACGGCGGCCTACAATGAGCAGTTCTTC. It specifies CASSPPTAAYNEQFF. Filled out from reference TRBV18 and TRBJ2-1, the complete variable domain reads NAGVMQNPRHLVRRRGQEARLRCSPMKGHSHVYWYRQLPEEGLKFMVYLQKENIIDESGMPKERFSAEFPKEGPSILRIQQVVRGDSAAYFCASSPPTAAYNEQFFGPGTRLTVL.

The genes are TRBV7-9 and TRBJ1-2, with no clear D. Trimming removed 5 bases from V and 2 bases from J, with 12 bases in between. In germline, CDR1 is SEHNR, CDR2 FQNEAQ (reference sequence). This CDR3 comprises 14 residues. Written as DNA, the CDR3 is TGTGCCAGCAGCAACAGTGAGTCAAACTATGGCTACACCTTC. It yields the protein CASSNSESNYGYTF.

About this clone itself: In the same sample, other DNA sequences code for this CDR3. The genes are TRBV9 and TRBJ2-1, with D unclear. V dropped 0 bases and J dropped 1 base, with 5 bases sitting between them. Germline V CDR1 and CDR2: SGDLS, YYNGEE. CDR3 length: 14 residues. Here the CDR3 DNA reads TGTGCCAGCAGCGTAGATAGTTCCTACAATGAGCAGTTCTTC. This encodes CASSVDSSYNEQFF.

This clone occurred once. The CDR3 DNA reads as TGTGCCACCAGCAGTCCCGGGACAGAAAACACCGGGGAGCTGTTTTTT. Protein product: CATSSPGTENTGELFF. V and J are TRBV15 and TRBJ2-2; TRBD1 agrees at 7 bases. Germline V lookup: CDR1 LNHNV, CDR2 YYDKDF (reference sequence). The junction had 6 bases not matched to a gene; V was cut back by 3 bases and J by 2 bases. There are 16 residues in the CDR3.

The J gene is TRBJ2-1, the V gene TRBV13; 7 nucleotides agree with TRBD2. The CDR3 totals 16 residues. Germline assignment: CDR1 PRHDT and CDR2 FYEKMQ (reference sequence). The junction had 8 bases not matched to a gene; V was cut back by 0 bases and J by 6 bases. For the CDR3, the DNA is TGTGCCAGCAGCTTAGGTGCCGGGGGGACGGTCAATGAGCAGTTCTTC. It specifies CASSLGAGGTVNEQFF.

V is TRBV5-6 and J is TRBJ1-1; maybe TRBD1 (6 bases). Germline assignment: CDR1 SGHDT and CDR2 YYEEEE. The CDR3 runs to 15 residues. Deletions cut 1 base from V and 5 bases from J, with 15 bases between. The CDR3 coding sequence is TGTGCCAGCAGCTTGACTCCGGGGGCTGGTACTGAAGCTTTCTTT. Its protein product is CASSLTPGAGTEAFF.

A single count supports this clone. This rearrangement joins TRBV29-1 to TRBJ2-5; 8 bases fit TRBD2. With V trimmed by 0 bases and J by 7 bases, 7 bases remained unmatched. Germline V gives CDR1 SQVTM, CDR2 ANQGSEA. The CDR3 has 14 amino acids. CDR3 sequence: CSVEDSGLGGTQYF. The CDR3 bases are TGCAGCGTTGAAGATTCGGGACTAGGGGGGACCCAGTACTTC. Full variable domain (remainder filled in from reference TRBV29-1 and TRBJ2-5): SAVISQKPSRDICQRGTSLTIQCQVDSQVTMMFWYRQQPGQSLTLIATANQGSEATYESGFVIDKFPISRPNLTFSTLTVSNMSPEDSSIYLCSVEDSGLGGTQYFGPGTRLLVL.

The chain has TRBV6-5 and TRBJ2-3; no clear D. This CDR3 is built from 14 residues. Germline V gene lookup returns CDR1 MNHEY and CDR2 SVGAGI. V was clipped by 4 bases and J by 4 bases, with 12 bases between them. CDR3 nucleotides: TGTGCCAGCAGTTCCCCATACAGTGCAGATACGCAGTATTTT. Its translation is CASSSPYSADTQYF.

This sequence joins TRBV11-2 and TRBJ2-7; maybe TRBD2 (6 bases). There are 14 residues in the CDR3. Trimming cost V 5 bases and J 3 bases, with 14 bases left between them. From germline, CDR1 is SGHAT and CDR2 FQNNGV. The CDR3: CASSPEGGNYEQYF. The DNA of the CDR3 is TGTGCCAGCAGCCCGGAGGGAGGTAACTACGAGCAGTACTTC.

The rearrangement joins TRBV12-2 to TRBJ2-6. TRBV12-2 is deemed a pseudogene. The CDR3 is 18 amino acids. The CDR3 is CASRPRGAGSSGANVLTF. The CDR3, as DNA: TGTGCAAGTCGCCCAAGGGGGGCCGGGAGCTCTGGGGCCAACGTCCTGACTTTC.

This chain uses TRBV11-2 with TRBJ2-2; TRBD1 agrees at 7 bases. V lost 4 bases and J lost 5; bases outside the gene matches: 7. The CDR3 is 15 residues long. The germline V gene encodes CDR1 SGHAT and CDR2 FQNNGV. This chain's CDR3 is CASSYLTGYTGELFF. DNA for the CDR3: TGTGCCAGCAGCTACCTGACAGGGTATACCGGGGAGCTGTTTTTT.

The chain combines TRBV6-5 with TRBJ2-5; D remains ambiguous. The CDR3 loop spans 14 amino acids. The V gene lost 8 bases and the J gene lost 3 bases, with 16 bases spanning the gap. The germline CDR1 and CDR2 sequences are MNHEY and SVGAGI. The DNA of the CDR3 is TGTGCCAGCCCCTGGTCGGCTAGAGAAGAGACCCAGTACTTC. Amino acid sequence: CASPWSAREETQYF.

The chain links TRBV2 to TRBJ2-5; D remains ambiguous. The germline V gene encodes CDR1 SNHLY and CDR2 FYNNEI. The V gene lost 0 bases and the J gene lost 4 bases, with 12 bases spanning the gap. The CDR3 is made up of 15 amino acids. For the CDR3, the DNA is TGTGCCAGCAGTGAAGCGACCTTCTACGGAGAGACCCAGTACTTC. Its protein product is CASSEATFYGETQYF.

This clone was recorded once. V is TRBV11-2 and J is TRBJ1-1; a weak D match, TRBD1 (5 bases). Germline-derived CDR1 and CDR2 are SGHAT and FQNNGV. V lost 0 bases to trimming and J lost 0 bases, with 11 bases between them. CDR3 length: 16 residues. The CDR3 region is CASSLDYGGLNTEAFF. The CDR3 DNA sequence: TGTGCCAGCAGCTTAGATTATGGGGGACTGAACACTGAAGCTTTCTTT.

The rearrangement uses TRBV6-6 and TRBJ1-3; 8 nucleotides align to TRBD1. The ends lost 4 bases at V and 6 bases at J; junction bases unmatched: 2. The CDR3 extends over 13 amino acids. In germline, CDR1 is MNHNY, CDR2 SVGAGI (reference sequence). DNA for the CDR3: TGTGCCAGCAGTTCGGACAGGGTAAACACCATATATTTT. The encoded protein is CASSSDRVNTIYF.

CDR3 protein: CASGKNTEAFF. The CDR3 bases are TGTGCCAGCGGAAAGAACACTGAAGCTTTCTTT. The chain is built from TRBV7-9 and TRBJ1-1; D gene uncertain. This CDR3 comprises 11 residues. Trimming shortened V by 8 bases and J by 1 base, and 5 bases separated the two germline ends. Germline CDR1 SEHNR, CDR2 FQNEAQ (reference sequence).

CDR3 in amino acids: CASSLRLGNEQFF. Written as DNA, the CDR3 is TGTGCCAGCAGCCTTCGACTGGGCAATGAGCAGTTCTTC. The chain uses TRBV7-9 and TRBJ2-1; D unresolved. V shed 5 bases and J shed 6 bases, with 11 bases lying between them. The CDR3 is 13 amino acids. The germline V gene encodes CDR1 SEHNR and CDR2 FQNEAQ (reference sequence).

The chain carries TRBV28 and TRBJ1-1, with 9 positions matching TRBD1. Germline V gene data show CDR1 as MDHEN and CDR2 as SYDVKM. This CDR3 is 15 amino acids long. V trimming: 5 bases; J trimming: 0 bases; junction bases outside the gene matches: 4. The CDR3 region is CASSLRDRVNTEAFF. The CDR3 nucleotides are TGTGCCAGCAGTCTACGGGACAGGGTGAACACTGAAGCTTTCTTT.

The V call is TRBV2, the J call TRBJ2-7; TRBD1 or TRBD2 may be the D gene (5 bases each). CDR3 length: 14 amino acids. V lost 4 bases and J lost 2, with 12 bases in between. Germline V gene sequence: CDR1 SNHLY, CDR2 FYNNEI. As DNA, the CDR3 is TGTGCCAGCAGTGGGGAGCAGGGCGCCTACGAGCAGTACTTC. Protein sequence: CASSGEQGAYEQYF. The variable domain in full, completed from reference TRBV2 and TRBJ2-7, reads EPEVTQTPSHQVTQMGQEVILRCVPISNHLYFYWYRQILGQKVEFLVSFYNNEISEKSEIFDDQFSVERPDGSNFTLKIRSTKLEDSAMYFCASSGEQGAYEQYFGPGTRLTVT.

The rearrangement links TRBV14 to TRBJ2-5; D is unresolved. V was trimmed by 1 base and J by 5 bases, leaving 11 bases between them. Germline V gene lookup returns CDR1 SGHDN and CDR2 FVKESK. CDR3 length equals 14 residues. In DNA form, the CDR3 reads TGTGCCAGCAGCCAAGCCGCGAGTTGGGAGACCCAGTACTTC. Translating it yields CASSQAASWETQYF.

The CDR3: CAWSVGVGFSYEQYF. The CDR3 region has the DNA TGTGCCTGGAGTGTAGGCGTCGGATTCTCCTACGAGCAGTACTTC. The chain couples TRBV30 to TRBJ2-7; D remains ambiguous. CDR1 is GTSNPN, CDR2 SVGIG, per germline (reference sequence). Trimming cost V 0 bases and J 0 bases, with 12 bases left between them. The CDR3 runs 15 residues.

The rearrangement joins TRBV6-5 to TRBJ1-1; D remains unclear. Per germline, CDR1 MNHEY and CDR2 SVGAGI. The CDR3 covers 15 residues. V lost 0 bases and J lost 6, with 14 bases in between. CDR3 DNA sequence: TGTGCCAGCAGTTACTCCGGCACTTCTGGCGCTGAAGCTTTCTTT. This translates into CASSYSGTSGAEAFF.

A word on this clone: Additional DNA sequences in this sample encode the identical CDR3. The chain's CDR3 is CASSFGSGNTIYF. Written as DNA, the CDR3 is TGTGCCAGCAGCTTCGGGAGCGGAAACACCATATATTTT. The chain recombines TRBV5-4 with TRBJ1-3; D gene unclear. V lost 2 bases, J lost 4 bases, and 7 bases lay in between. In germline, CDR1 is SGHNT, CDR2 YYREEE (reference sequence). This CDR3 region has 13 residues.

The genes are TRBV30 and TRBJ2-6, with D maybe TRBD2 (6 bases). CDR3 length: 15 amino acids. V was trimmed by 0 bases and J by 1 base, leaving 7 bases between them. Germline V lookup: CDR1 GTSNPN, CDR2 SVGIG (reference sequence). The CDR3 spells CAWSVRGSGANVLTF. In DNA form, the CDR3 reads TGTGCCTGGAGTGTACGGGGGTCTGGGGCCAACGTCCTGACTTTC.

V is TRBV5-5 and J is TRBJ1-5; no firm D call. This CDR3 is built from 15 residues. Germline V CDR1 and CDR2: SGHKS, YYEKEE (reference sequence). The germline V and J ends were trimmed by 0 bases and 1 base, with 8 bases remaining between them. The DNA of the CDR3 is TGTGCCAGCAGCTTGGGGTGGGGAAGCAATCAGCCCCAGCATTTT. Protein sequence: CASSLGWGSNQPQHF.